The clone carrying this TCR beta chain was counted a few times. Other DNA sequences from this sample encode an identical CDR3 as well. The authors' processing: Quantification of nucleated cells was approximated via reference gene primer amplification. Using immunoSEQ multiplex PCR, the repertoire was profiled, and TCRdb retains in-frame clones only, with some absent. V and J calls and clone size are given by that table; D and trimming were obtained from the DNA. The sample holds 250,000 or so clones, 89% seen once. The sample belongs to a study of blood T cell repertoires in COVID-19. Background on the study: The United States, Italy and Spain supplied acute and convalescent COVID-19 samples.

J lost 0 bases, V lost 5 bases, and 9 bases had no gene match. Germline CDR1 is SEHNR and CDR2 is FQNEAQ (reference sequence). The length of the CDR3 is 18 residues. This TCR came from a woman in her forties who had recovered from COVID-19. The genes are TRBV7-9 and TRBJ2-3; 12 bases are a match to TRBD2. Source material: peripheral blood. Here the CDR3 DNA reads TGTGCCAGCAGCCCAAAGGCTAGCGGGAGGGGTAGCACAGATACGCAGTATTTT. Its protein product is CASSPKASGRGSTDTQYF.